Listed below are T cell receptor beta chains from one sample, sequenced in a study of graft-versus-host responses after intestinal transplantation. Profiling relied on immunoSEQ multiplex PCR, and the TCRdb table lists in-frame clones only, not all of them. The sample yields roughly 80,000 clones, around 87% seen once. These receptors have no identified antigens. This material consisted of unstimulated CD8+ T cells sorted from spleen or lymph node cells, taken before transplant. The receptors come from a human donor who was the organ donor for an intestinal transplant. CDR3s leave out the opening cysteine and the closing phenylalanine or tryptophan. The D gene is left open where the match is weak.

D gene,V gene,CDR3 protein
-,TRBV4-1,ASSQRLGGFEKLF
-,TRBV4-2,ASSQPQTDPNDYT
TRBD2,TRBV7-2,ASSLGLAGDLSYEQY
-,TRBV4-1,ASSPGFGAVTYNEQF
TRBD2,TRBV27,ASSFIAGAGNEQF
-,TRBV13,ASSLAGVGIEQY
TRBD1,TRBV4-2,ASSQIGQGLNTEAF
TRBD1,TRBV27,ASSPGGEGEQY
-,TRBV4-1,ASSQGARWL
TRBD2,TRBV10-2,ASSGKSGGAYEQY
-,TRBV6-5,ASGYEQY
TRBD1,TRBV28,ASSPRPGTGGYEQY
TRBD2,TRBV28,ASSLSPLAGGPETQY
-,TRBV19,ASSMGLNNEQF
-,TRBV6-1,ASSEAAATNEKLF
-,TRBV5-1,ASSLDALGAYEQY
TRBD1,TRBV28,ASSFGQGASYNSPLH
-,TRBV4-1,ASSQGHLNTEAF
-,TRBV4-1,ASSDDWGATDTQY
TRBD1,TRBV6-5,ASSDLQGPGELF
TRBD2,TRBV6-6,ASSFAGGPVNEQF
-,TRBV5-5,ASSLSWVSYNEQF
-,TRBV5-1,ASSFTELTTIY
TRBD2,TRBV2,ARSDAGTTPNNEQF
-,TRBV4-1,ASSQGVTPVFRSQH
TRBD2,TRBV9,ASSVGKRGRPYEQY
-,TRBV14,ASSQVDSEAF
-,TRBV11-2,ASSLSGARGYT
-,TRBV6-5,ASSLPGAIDYGYT
-,TRBV7-7,ASSPWGLENTEAF
TRBD2,TRBV4-1,ASSQDITGGNTGELF
-,TRBV14,ASSQGGGTASNEQY
-,TRBV11-2,ASSFKVSSGNTIY
-,TRBV10-2,ASSEFRWTGELF
-,TRBV7-9,ASSSIIGDGYT
-,TRBV18,ASSPSRGT
-,TRBV4-1,ASSYEVVSYEQY
TRBD1,TRBV28,ASRYRDRRETQY
-,TRBV2,ASSEYISYEQY
-,TRBV6-5,ASSLSRTYNYGYT
-,TRBV5-4,ASSLVASRYNEQF
-,TRBV7-2,ASSLNLGVGATDTQY
-,TRBV4-1,ASSQDQVTEAF
-,TRBV6-1,ASSQGMNTEAF
TRBD2,TRBV6-4,ASSELAGGPDTQY
-,TRBV6-4,ASSDSVTDTQY
-,TRBV7-9,ASSPGPLGAF
-,TRBV4-2,ASSQASRGTNEKLF
-,TRBV6-5,ASSWEGNQPQH
-,TRBV15,ATSRYVGRRHDTQY
-,TRBV6-5,ASSPALAKNIQY
-,TRBV11-2,ASSGFHRQWWAEAF
-,TRBV18,ASSPVGWQQETQY
-,TRBV4-1,ASSQDPLTIGGNQPQH
-,TRBV27,ASSFSQNTEAF